This entry features one T cell receptor (beta chain) sequence. The antigen is not known. This sample was taken from a study of T cells in Graves' hyperthyroidism and ophthalmopathy. Study-wide points: The model anticipated ophthalmopathy a median around six months pre-onset.

Uncontrolled infection, other autoimmune disease, pregnancy and lactation each barred patients from inclusion. With 6 bases removed from V and 8 bases from J, the gap between germline ends came to 16 bases. Germline V lookup: CDR1 DFQATT, CDR2 SNEGSKA (reference sequence). The CDR3 length is 13 residues. Amplification targeted TCR beta CDR3 regions from RNA transcripts. TCR CDR3 regions were first amplified by RT-PCR with HTBI primers. TCRdb re-derived calls from the multiplex PCR reads in MiXCR, one entry per CDR3 protein. The table has roughly 840,000 distinct CDR3 sequences, about two fifths seen once.

The material sequenced was blood. The receptor comes from a man between 18 and 29 years old with Graves' hyperthyroidism. The chain employs TRBV20-1 and TRBJ1-4; D not certain. The CDR3 loop is CSASERTGEKLFF. CDR3 nucleotide sequence: TGCAGTGCCAGCGAGCGTACCGGGGAAAAACTGTTTTTT.